The 29 T cell receptor beta chains below come from one sample, sequenced in a study of blood T cell repertoires in COVID-19. Assay used: immunoSEQ multiplex PCR; TCRdb lists only in-frame clones, some missing. The sample has some 330,000 clones, just over 85% seen once. The source material was PBMCs or T cells enriched from blood (not recorded which). Receptors originate from a man aged 25 to 40 who had recovered from COVID-19.

The chain couples TRBV6-5 to TRBJ1-5, with 11 bases that match TRBD1. The CDR3 extends over 14 amino acids. The V gene's germline CDR1 is MNHEY and CDR2 SVGAGI. V gave up 6 bases and J gave up 7 bases; unmatched junction bases: 5. The CDR3 DNA sequence: TGTGCCAGCAGAGGGACAGGGGGAGGGCAGCCCCAGCATTTT. It specifies CASRGTGGGQPQHF.

This rearrangement joins TRBV7-6 to TRBJ1-1; 7 bases line up with TRBD1. CDR1 is SGHVS and CDR2 is FNYEAQ in the germline V gene. The J segment lost 0 bases and the V segment lost 2 bases, leaving 6 bases of the junction unmatched. CDR3 length: 16 amino acids. CDR3 bases: TGTGCCAGCAGCTTATTTCAGGGGGAGATGAACACTGAAGCTTTCTTT. This codes for CASSLFQGEMNTEAFF.

V and J are TRBV13 and TRBJ1-1; TRBD1 matches 9 bases. The CDR3 covers 15 residues. Germline CDR1 and CDR2: PRHDT and FYEKMQ (reference sequence). V lost 4 bases, J lost 2 bases, and 5 bases stayed unmatched. CDR3: CASSWTGDRNTEAFF. CDR3 sequence (DNA): TGTGCCAGCAGCTGGACAGGGGACAGAAACACTGAAGCTTTCTTT.

The chain couples TRBV10-3 to TRBJ1-1; 7 positions agree with TRBD1. Germline assignment: CDR1 ENHRY and CDR2 SYGVKD. V was clipped by 4 bases and J by 1 base; unmatched bases: 3. This CDR3 is 14 amino acids long. The DNA for the CDR3 is TGTGCCATCAGTGCCGACAGGGCGAACACTGAAGCTTTCTTT. Residues: CAISADRANTEAFF.

In this sample, this clone turned up once. The chain couples TRBV24-1 to TRBJ2-1; possible D gene TRBD2, 5 bases. The CDR3 runs 15 residues. V was cut by 7 bases and J by 0 bases, with 12 bases left in between. The germline V gene encodes CDR1 KGHDR and CDR2 SFDVKD. CDR3 amino acids: CATSARRSSYNEQFF. Here the CDR3 DNA reads TGTGCCACCAGCGCCCGGAGGAGCTCCTACAATGAGCAGTTCTTC.

The table lists this clone with a count of one. The V call is TRBV25-1, the J call TRBJ2-1; 7 nucleotides match TRBD2. Losses at the gene ends were 10 bases for V and 6 bases for J; bases not matched to a gene: 18. Per germline, CDR1 MGHDK and CDR2 SYGVNS. The CDR3 is made up of 16 amino acids. As DNA, the CDR3 is TGTGCCACCAATCCTAGCGGCCTAAACCCCCCCAATGAGCAGTTCTTC. Residues: CATNPSGLNPPNEQFF. The whole variable domain, filled in from reference TRBV25-1 and TRBJ2-1, reads EADIYQTPRYLVIGTGKKITLECSQTMGHDKMYWYQQDPGMELHLIHYSYGVNSTEKGDLSSESTVSRIRTEHFPLTLESARPSHTSQYLCATNPSGLNPPNEQFFGPGTRLTVL.

Only a few counts were recorded for this clone. The rearrangement joins TRBV6-5 to TRBJ2-7, with 11 bases matching TRBD1. The CDR3 is made up of 15 amino acids. V dropped 6 bases and J dropped 2; count of bases not matched to a gene: 6. Per germline, CDR1 MNHEY and CDR2 SVGAGI. This CDR3 reads CASRDRGREPYEQYF. For the CDR3, the DNA is TGTGCCAGCAGGGACAGGGGGCGCGAACCCTACGAGCAGTACTTC.

This chain uses TRBV18 with TRBJ1-1; 9 bases fit TRBD1. This CDR3 spans 16 amino acids. The V gene end was trimmed by 8 bases and the J gene end by 4 bases; junction bases not matched to a gene: 14. The germline V gene has CDR1 KGHSH and CDR2 LQKENI. Here the CDR3 reads CASRTITGGEGTEAFF. The CDR3 DNA sequence: TGTGCCAGCCGCACAATCACAGGGGGCGAGGGCACTGAAGCTTTCTTT.

The chain joins TRBV6-5 to TRBJ2-2; D possibly corresponds to TRBD1 (6 bases). The V end was cut by 4 bases, the J end by 3 bases, with 15 bases between. Germline assignment: CDR1 MNHEY and CDR2 SVGAGI. The CDR3 has 16 amino acids. The DNA for the CDR3 is TGTGCCAGCAGTTCCTCCGGGACACCTTACACCGGGGAGCTGTTTTTT. Translated: CASSSSGTPYTGELFF.

J is TRBJ2-4 and V is TRBV5-1, with TRBD2 matching over 12 bases. Germline V CDR1 and CDR2: SGHRS, YFSETQ. This CDR3 has 20 amino acids. The V and J ends lost 4 bases and 0 bases, in that order; junction bases with no gene match: 14. In DNA, the CDR3 is TGCGCCAGCAGCCCGACCCGGGGGCTAGCGGGGGGGCTAGCCAAAAACATTCAGTACTTC. It translates to CASSPTRGLAGGLAKNIQYF.

The chain employs TRBV28 and TRBJ2-1; D may be TRBD2 (7 bases). CDR1 and CDR2 (germline): MDHEN, SYDVKM. V gave up 3 bases and J gave up 10 bases, with 13 bases separating them. This CDR3 spans 13 amino acids. CDR3 region: CASSLGGAFEQFF. CDR3 coding DNA: TGTGCCAGCAGTTTGGGGGGGGCCTTCGAGCAGTTCTTC.

The CDR3 protein is CASRASYQPQHF. In DNA form, the CDR3 reads TGTGCCAGCAGGGCCTCCTATCAGCCCCAGCATTTT. The rearrangement links TRBV2 to TRBJ1-5; D is unresolved. The germline gives CDR1 SNHLY, CDR2 FYNNEI. Trimming took 6 bases from V and 5 from J, leaving 8 bases between them. The CDR3 is 12 residues long.

The rearrangement links TRBV5-1 to TRBJ2-1; TRBD2 matches at 9 bases. Germline CDR1 reads SGHRS; CDR2 reads YFSETQ. V shed 4 bases, J shed 8 bases, and the junction held 7 bases outside the gene matches. The CDR3 runs 14 residues. The CDR3 region is CASSLGLAGDEQFF. DNA for the CDR3: TGCGCCAGCAGCCTGGGACTAGCCGGCGATGAGCAGTTCTTC.

The chain combines TRBV18 with TRBJ2-2; 11 bases are a match to TRBD1. The V and J ends lost 5 bases and 5 bases, in that order; junction bases with no gene match: 7. CDR3 size: 16 residues. Germline values: CDR1 KGHSH, CDR2 LQKENI. The CDR3 DNA reads TGTGCCAGCTCAGCCTACGGGACAGGGGGAACCGGGGAGCTGTTTTTT. Protein product: CASSAYGTGGTGELFF.

The chain has TRBV18 and TRBJ1-4; TRBD1 might be the D (5 bases). Germline V gene lookup returns CDR1 KGHSH and CDR2 LQKENI. The CDR3 sequence is 14 residues long. V was cut by 3 bases and J by 8 bases, with 13 bases left in between. CDR3 sequence: CASSPAGLDEKLFF. The CDR3 region has the DNA TGTGCCAGCTCACCGGCAGGGTTGGACGAAAAACTGTTTTTT.

This chain links TRBV2 with TRBJ1-4, with 8 bases lining up with TRBD1. V dropped 2 bases and J dropped 8; count of bases not matched to a gene: 4. Germline V gene lookup returns CDR1 SNHLY and CDR2 FYNNEI. The CDR3 length is 14 residues. CDR3 in DNA: TGTGCCAGCAGTGAACGGACAGGGTTGGAAAAACTGTTTTTT. Its translation is CASSERTGLEKLFF.

The chain combines TRBV28 with TRBJ2-2; a possible D gene is TRBD1 (5 bases). The length of the CDR3 is 15 residues. Germline V gene lookup returns CDR1 MDHEN and CDR2 SYDVKM. V lost 3 bases and J 6 bases, leaving 14 bases between the germline ends. The CDR3 bases are TGTGCCAGCAGTTTCGGCAGGGAAATCGCCGGGGAGCTGTTTTTT. Translated: CASSFGREIAGELFF.

The chain uses TRBV27 and TRBJ1-1; D unresolved. This CDR3 region has 13 residues. V was cut by 2 bases and J by 1 base, with 5 bases left in between. Germline CDR1 is MNHEY and CDR2 is SMNVEV (reference sequence). The CDR3 nucleotides read TGTGCCAGCAGTTTAACAGCGAACACTGAAGCTTTCTTT. Protein product: CASSLTANTEAFF.

A word on this clone: Other DNA sequences in the sample encode the same CDR3. This chain joins TRBV2 and TRBJ1-2, with 7 bases fitting TRBD1. Looked up from germline, CDR1 is SNHLY and CDR2 is FYNNEI. The CDR3 spans 13 residues. V lost 4 bases to trimming and J lost 6 bases; unmatched junction nucleotides: 5. CDR3 amino acids: CASSGTGGDGYTF. CDR3 nucleotides: TGTGCCAGCAGTGGGACAGGAGGGGATGGCTACACCTTC.

The chain joins TRBV14 to TRBJ2-5; D remains unclear. CDR1 is SGHDN and CDR2 is FVKESK in the germline V gene. The CDR3 is 13 amino acids. V shed 0 bases and J shed 5 bases, with 7 bases lying between them. CDR3 in DNA: TGTGCCAGCAGCCAAGATCTGGGCGAGACCCAGTACTTC. Protein: CASSQDLGETQYF.

The DNA for the CDR3 is TGCGCCAGCAGCCAAGACGGCAGGCCCTCCTACAATGAGCAGTTCTTC. The encoded protein is CASSQDGRPSYNEQFF. This chain uses TRBV4-1 with TRBJ2-1; no firm D call. The CDR3 sequence is 16 residues long. V gave up 0 bases and J gave up 0 bases, with 9 bases separating them. Germline V gene data show CDR1 as MGHRA and CDR2 as YSYEKL.

The genes are TRBV7-9 and TRBJ1-4; 7 nucleotides match TRBD1. CDR3 size: 15 residues. The V gene's germline CDR1 is SEHNR and CDR2 FQNEAQ (reference sequence). V lost 0 bases and J lost 8; bases outside the gene matches: 6. The CDR3 protein is CASSLARGPGEKLFF. The CDR3 coding sequence is TGTGCCAGCAGCTTAGCTAGGGGGCCAGGGGAAAAACTGTTTTTT.

This sequence joins TRBV9 and TRBJ1-5, with 7 bases fitting TRBD1. CDR3 length: 15 amino acids. Germline V gene lookup returns CDR1 SGDLS and CDR2 YYNGEE. V gave up 2 bases and J gave up 0 bases; unmatched junction bases: 2. This CDR3 reads CASSVGQNSNQPQHF. DNA for the CDR3: TGTGCCAGCAGCGTGGGACAGAATAGCAATCAGCCCCAGCATTTT.

CDR3 in amino acids: CASSPSGQIPYGYTF. The CDR3 coding sequence is TGTGCCAGCAGCCCTAGCGGACAGATACCCTATGGCTACACCTTC. V and J are TRBV7-2 and TRBJ1-2; D is perhaps TRBD1 (6 bases). Germline V gene data show CDR1 as SGHTA and CDR2 as FQGNSA. V was trimmed by 5 bases and J by 4 bases, leaving 17 bases between them. The CDR3 has 15 amino acids.

The J gene is TRBJ1-2, the V gene TRBV4-1; 7 nucleotides agree with TRBD1. This CDR3 region has 18 residues. The trim removed 2 bases at V and 6 bases at J, leaving 18 bases unmatched. The germline V gene encodes CDR1 MGHRA and CDR2 YSYEKL. The CDR3 nucleotides are TGCGCCAGCAGCCAAACGCAACCGACAGGGATTGAATTGGATGGCTACACCTTC. It translates to CASSQTQPTGIELDGYTF.

The chain links TRBV6-5 to TRBJ1-6, with D unclear. Germline V gene lookup returns CDR1 MNHEY and CDR2 SVGAGI. V gave up 6 bases and J gave up 12 bases, with 9 bases separating them. The CDR3 is made up of 11 amino acids. DNA for the CDR3: TGTGCCAGCAGGGCGGGGAGACCCCTCCACTTT. Protein product: CASRAGRPLHF.

In its sample, this clone was seen once. V gene TRBV28 combines with J gene TRBJ1-1, with 8 bases identical to TRBD1. V gave up 4 bases and J gave up 3 bases; unmatched junction bases: 7. The CDR3 has 15 residues. Germline-derived CDR1 and CDR2 are MDHEN and SYDVKM. CDR3 sequence: CASSSPGQDDTEAFF. In nucleotides, the CDR3 is TGTGCCAGCAGTTCGCCGGGACAGGATGACACTGAAGCTTTCTTT.

This clone was recorded at least ten times. The genes are TRBV2 and TRBJ2-3, with 7 bases matching TRBD2. CDR1 and CDR2 (germline): SNHLY, FYNNEI. Trimming took 8 bases from V and 3 from J; bases not matched to a gene: 5. The CDR3 runs to 13 residues. CDR3 region: CASGGVGTDTQYF. The CDR3 DNA is TGTGCCAGCGGGGGGGTAGGGACAGATACGCAGTATTTT. The full variable domain, with the rest looked up from reference TRBV2 and TRBJ2-3, is EPEVTQTPSHQVTQMGQEVILRCVPISNHLYFYWYRQILGQKVEFLVSFYNNEISEKSEIFDDQFSVERPDGSNFTLKIRSTKLEDSAMYFCASGGVGTDTQYFGPGTRLTVL.

The chain links TRBV5-1 to TRBJ1-4, with D unresolved. V lost 3 bases to trimming and J lost 3 bases, with 12 bases between them. This CDR3 has 15 residues. CDR1 and CDR2 from the germline V gene are SGHRS and YFSETQ. CDR3 sequence: CASSSGRVANEKLFF. The CDR3 DNA is TGCGCCAGCAGCTCCGGGAGGGTCGCTAATGAAAAACTGTTTTTT.